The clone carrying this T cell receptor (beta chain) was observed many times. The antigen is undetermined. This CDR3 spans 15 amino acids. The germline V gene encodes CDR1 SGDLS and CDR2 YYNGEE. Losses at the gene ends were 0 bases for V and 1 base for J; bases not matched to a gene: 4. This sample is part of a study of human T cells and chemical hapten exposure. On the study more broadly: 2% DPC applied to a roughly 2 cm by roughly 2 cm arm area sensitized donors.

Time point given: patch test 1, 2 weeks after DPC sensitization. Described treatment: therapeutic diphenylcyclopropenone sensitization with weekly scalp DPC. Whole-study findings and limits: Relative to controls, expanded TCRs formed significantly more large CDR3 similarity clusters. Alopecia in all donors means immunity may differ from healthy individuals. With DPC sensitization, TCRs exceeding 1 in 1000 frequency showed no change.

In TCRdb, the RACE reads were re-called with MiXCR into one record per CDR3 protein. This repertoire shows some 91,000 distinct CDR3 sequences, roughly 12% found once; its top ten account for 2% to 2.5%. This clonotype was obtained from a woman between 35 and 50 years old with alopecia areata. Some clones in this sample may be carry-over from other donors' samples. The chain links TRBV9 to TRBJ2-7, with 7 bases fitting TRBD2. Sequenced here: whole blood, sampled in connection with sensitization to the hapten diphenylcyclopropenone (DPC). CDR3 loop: CASSVAGGGSYEQYF. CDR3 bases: TGTGCCAGCAGCGTAGCGGGAGGAGGGTCCTACGAGCAGTACTTC.